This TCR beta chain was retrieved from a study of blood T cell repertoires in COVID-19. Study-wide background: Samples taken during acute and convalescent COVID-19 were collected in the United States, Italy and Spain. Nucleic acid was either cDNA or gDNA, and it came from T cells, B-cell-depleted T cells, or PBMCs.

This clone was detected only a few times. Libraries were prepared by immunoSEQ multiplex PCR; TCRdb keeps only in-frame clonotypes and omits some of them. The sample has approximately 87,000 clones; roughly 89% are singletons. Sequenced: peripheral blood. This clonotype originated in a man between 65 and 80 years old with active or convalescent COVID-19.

Written as DNA, the CDR3 is TGTGCCAGCAGATCCAATACAGGGTTGGTTAGGGGCTACACCTTC. Amino acid sequence: CASRSNTGLVRGYTF. V is TRBV6-5 and J is TRBJ1-2; D is possibly TRBD1 (6 bases). V lost 6 bases and J lost 8, with 22 bases in between. CDR3 length equals 15 residues. Germline V lookup: CDR1 MNHEY, CDR2 SVGAGI.